These T cell receptor beta chains were read from a single sample in a study of blood T cell repertoires in COVID-19. Using immunoSEQ multiplex PCR, the repertoire was profiled, and TCRdb retains in-frame clones only, with some absent. Among 240,000 or so clones listed, about 90% were seen once. Sequenced: PBMCs or T cells enriched from blood (not recorded which). Receptor source: a woman aged 40 to 50 with acute COVID-19. Both conserved end residues are part of each CDR3. The D gene is left open where the match is weak. Part of the rows lack a size; the others show once, few, many or a class for expanded clones.

>TRBV29-1|TRBJ1-3|TRBD1|-
CSVGTGGPGNTIYF
TGCAGCGTCGGGACAGGGGGGCCTGGGAACACCATATATTTT
>TRBV14|TRBJ2-1|TRBD1|-
CASSRRTGGYNEQFF
TGTGCCAGCAGCCGGAGGACAGGGGGGTACAATGAGCAGTTCTTC
>TRBV12-3/TRBV12-4|TRBJ1-1|TRBD1|few
CASTLDRATEAFF
TGTGCCAGCACTCTAGACAGGGCCACTGAAGCTTTCTTT
>TRBV4-1|TRBJ1-1|TRBD1|-
CASSQRTGASTEAFF
TGCGCCAGCAGCCAACGTACAGGGGCGAGCACTGAAGCTTTCTTT
>TRBV19|TRBJ2-1|TRBD1|-
CASSIRTGWDEQFF
TGTGCCAGTAGTATAAGGACAGGGTGGGATGAGCAGTTCTTC
>TRBV7-3|TRBJ2-2|-|-
CASSSDNSINTGELFF
TGTGCCAGCAGTAGCGACAACAGTATTAACACCGGGGAGCTGTTTTTT
>TRBV6-1|TRBJ1-6|-|-
CASSGVAYSPLHF
TGTGCCAGCAGTGGGGTAGCTTATTCACCCCTCCACTTT
>TRBV11-3|TRBJ2-7|-|-
CASSLVLGGYYEQYF
TGTGCCAGCAGCTTAGTCCTAGGAGGGTACTACGAGCAGTACTTC
>TRBV5-1|TRBJ2-1|-|-
CASSLGYGVSNEQFF
TGCGCCAGCAGCTTGGGTTACGGGGTTTCAAATGAGCAGTTCTTC
>TRBV3-1/TRBV3-2|TRBJ2-3|-|once
CASSQGVQPEYF
TGTGCCAGCAGCCAAGGGGTACAGCCGGAGTATTTT
>TRBV7-9|TRBJ1-2|TRBD1|-
CASSFDRVDGYTF
TGTGCCAGCAGTTTCGACAGGGTCGATGGCTACACCTTC
>TRBV19|TRBJ2-7|TRBD2|-
CASSASVLVAGSSYEQYF
TGTGCCAGTAGTGCCTCCGTCCTTGTAGCGGGCTCATCCTACGAGCAGTACTTC
>TRBV5-1|TRBJ2-1|TRBD2|-
CASSLGREGQGEQFF
TGCGCCAGCAGCTTGGGACGGGAGGGCCAGGGTGAGCAGTTCTTC
>TRBV7-2|TRBJ2-7|-|-
CASSFQGFYEQYF
TGTGCCAGCAGCTTCCAGGGGTTCTACGAGCAGTACTTC
>TRBV18|TRBJ2-7|-|once
CASSPTDSLYEQYF
TGTGCCAGCTCACCAACGGACAGCCTCTACGAGCAGTACTTC
>TRBV5-1|TRBJ2-1|-|once
CASNLGSIPHNEQFF
TGCGCCAGCAACCTAGGGAGCATCCCACACAATGAGCAGTTCTTC
>TRBV29-1|TRBJ1-2|TRBD1|-
CSVPKQGSYGYTF
TGCAGCGTGCCTAAACAGGGGAGCTATGGCTACACCTTC
>TRBV6-5|TRBJ1-6|-|-
CASSLGRSNSPLHF
TGTGCCAGCAGTTTGGGTCGGAGTAATTCACCCCTCCACTTT
>TRBV10-1|TRBJ2-2|TRBD1|few
CASSLDRADTGELFF
TGCGCCAGCAGCTTGGACAGGGCGGACACCGGGGAGCTGTTTTTT
>TRBV12-3/TRBV12-4|TRBJ2-1|-|-
CASSLDPGQGQFF
TGTGCCAGCAGTTTAGACCCCGGCCAGGGGCAGTTCTTC
>TRBV7-3|TRBJ1-2|-|-
CASSQPGRAGYTF
TGTGCCAGCAGCCAGCCAGGTCGCGCGGGCTACACCTTC
>TRBV24-1|TRBJ2-1|-|-
CATSDATSRQFF
TGTGCCACCAGTGACGCTACTAGCAGACAGTTCTTC
>TRBV5-4|TRBJ2-2|TRBD2|-
CASSLKRTSGKDGELFF
TGTGCCAGCAGCTTGAAAAGGACTAGCGGGAAGGACGGGGAGCTGTTTTTT
>TRBV18|TRBJ2-3|TRBD2|-
CASSPPGLAGGFTDTQYF
TGTGCCAGCTCACCACCGGGACTAGCGGGAGGGTTTACAGATACGCAGTATTTT
>TRBV3-1/TRBV3-2|TRBJ2-2|-|-
CASSQSPTGELFF
TGTGCCAGCAGCCAGTCTCCTACCGGGGAGCTGTTTTTT
>TRBV2|TRBJ1-5|-|once
CASRSGISNQPQHF
TGTGCCAGCAGATCAGGGATAAGCAATCAGCCCCAGCATTTT
>TRBV11-3|TRBJ2-1|TRBD1|-
CASSLGQGYNEQFF
TGTGCCAGCAGCCTAGGACAGGGGTACAATGAGCAGTTCTTC
>TRBV9|TRBJ2-2|TRBD2|-
CASSVELGGGPRELFF
TGTGCCAGCAGCGTAGAGCTGGGGGGAGGGCCCCGGGAGCTGTTTTTT
>TRBV30|TRBJ2-1|TRBD1|-
CAWRASLTGDNEQFF
TGTGCCTGGAGAGCTAGCCTGACAGGGGATAATGAGCAGTTCTTC
>TRBV11-3|TRBJ2-7|-|-
CASSLRGRSNYEQYF
TGTGCCAGCAGCTTACGCGGTAGGAGCAACTACGAGCAGTACTTC
>TRBV24-1|TRBJ1-1|-|-
CATSDSRWTEAFF
TGTGCCACCAGTGATTCCAGGTGGACTGAAGCTTTCTTT
>TRBV15|TRBJ2-1|-|-
CATREGGKPNEQFF
TGTGCCACACGTGAGGGCGGGAAACCCAATGAGCAGTTCTTC
>TRBV24-1|TRBJ2-2|-|-
CATSDFAQGSTGELFF
TGTGCCACCAGTGATTTTGCGCAGGGAAGTACCGGGGAGCTGTTTTTT
>TRBV11-3|TRBJ1-1|-|few
CASSSRGGKNTEAFF
TGTGCCAGCAGCTCTAGGGGTGGGAAGAACACTGAAGCTTTCTTT
>TRBV9|TRBJ1-2|-|-
CASSAAGRSNGYTF
TGTGCCAGCAGCGCGGCGGGCCGATCTAATGGCTACACCTTC
>TRBV5-1|TRBJ2-7|TRBD2|-
CASSLGLAGGYEQYF
TGCGCCAGCAGCTTGGGGCTAGCGGGGGGCTACGAGCAGTACTTC
>TRBV24-1|TRBJ1-4|TRBD1|once
CATSGQGGEKLFF
TGTGCCACGTCGGGACAGGGAGGCGAAAAACTGTTTTTT
>TRBV19|TRBJ2-5|-|-
CASTGYEETQYF
TGTGCCAGTACAGGCTACGAAGAGACCCAGTACTTC
>TRBV5-1|TRBJ2-7|TRBD1|-
CASSGAGTGGSSEQYF
TGCGCCAGCAGCGGAGCCGGGACAGGGGGGTCGAGCGAGCAGTACTTC
>TRBV9|TRBJ2-3|TRBD1|-
CASSPGQGSNTQYF
TGTGCCAGCAGCCCTGGACAGGGGTCGAATACGCAGTATTTT
>TRBV15|TRBJ2-1|TRBD1|-
CATSTGDSPYNEQFF
TGTGCCACCAGCACTGGGGACAGTCCCTACAATGAGCAGTTCTTC
>TRBV18|TRBJ2-1|TRBD2|-
CASSLASGSIFDEQFF
TGTGCCAGCTCACTGGCTAGCGGGAGTATTTTTGATGAGCAGTTCTTC
>TRBV7-9|TRBJ1-1|-|-
CASSETGKANTEAFF
TGTGCCAGCAGCGAAACAGGGAAGGCGAACACTGAAGCTTTCTTT
>TRBV6-1|TRBJ2-2|TRBD2|-
CASSALAGEWTGELFF
TGTGCCAGCAGTGCCTTAGCGGGAGAGTGGACCGGGGAGCTGTTTTTT
>TRBV20-1|TRBJ2-7|-|-
CSAGESEQYF
TGCAGTGCTGGGGAGAGCGAGCAGTACTTC
>TRBV11-2|TRBJ2-1|TRBD2|-
CASSLRPSGNSYNEQFF
TGTGCCAGCAGCTTAAGGCCTAGCGGGAACTCCTACAATGAGCAGTTCTTC
>TRBV11-3|TRBJ1-1|-|-
CASSLLGVPEAFF
TGTGCCAGCAGCTTACTCGGGGTACCTGAAGCTTTCTTT
>TRBV5-6|TRBJ2-7|TRBD1|-
CASSHSGQVTYEQYF
TGTGCCAGCAGCCACTCAGGACAGGTAACCTACGAGCAGTACTTC
>TRBV6-2/TRBV6-3|TRBJ2-3|-|-
CASSIASGNTQYF
TGTGCCAGCAGTATAGCGTCCGGTAATACGCAGTATTTT
>TRBV5-4|TRBJ2-7|-|-
CASSRDRRYEQYF
TGTGCCAGCAGCCGCGACAGGAGATACGAGCAGTACTTC
>TRBV27|TRBJ2-7|TRBD1|-
CASSFGQVSYEQYF
TGTGCCAGCAGTTTCGGACAGGTTAGCTACGAGCAGTACTTC
>TRBV7-7|TRBJ2-3|TRBD2|few
CASSLGLAGADTQYF
TGTGCTAGCAGCTTAGGACTAGCGGGAGCAGATACGCAGTATTTT
>TRBV24-1|TRBJ2-5|TRBD2|-
CATSEVGWRGETQYF
TGTGCCACCAGTGAAGTGGGTTGGCGGGGGGAGACCCAGTACTTC
>TRBV9|TRBJ1-2|-|-
CASSVNPGEAGYTF
TGTGCCAGCAGCGTAAACCCCGGCGAGGCGGGCTACACCTTC
>TRBV7-2|TRBJ2-7|-|-
CASSVLTSYEQYF
TGTGCCAGCAGCGTCCTGACTAGCTACGAGCAGTACTTC